A selection of T cell receptor beta chains follows, all from one sample in a study of control samples from healthy donors and cancer patients. The protocol was immunoSEQ multiplex PCR, while the TCRdb copy is restricted to in-frame clones and leaves out a portion. This sample carries around 250,000 clones, around 80% of them seen once, and the ten largest clones take approximately 12%. The material sequenced was PBMCs. The receptors shown here come from a woman aged 55-69 years with lung cancer. CDR3s include the opening cysteine and the closing phenylalanine or tryptophan. D genes are given only for firm matches. Some rows mark clone size as missing; the rest say once, few, many or name a class of expanded clone.

clone_size	v_call	cdr3_length	j_call	d_call	cdr3_nt	cdr3_aa
NA	TRBV6-5	12	TRBJ1-1	NA	TGTGCCAGCAGCGGGTCTCACACTGAAGCTTTCTTT	CASSGSHTEAFF
few	TRBV28	12	TRBJ2-7	TRBD1	TGTGCCACTAGACAGGGCCCCTACGAGCAGTACTTC	CATRQGPYEQYF
NA	TRBV6-1	14	TRBJ1-2	NA	TGTGCCAGCAGTGATCCGACAGGCAGTAGAGGCTACACCTTC	CASSDPTGSRGYTF
NA	TRBV10-3	17	TRBJ1-6	NA	TGTGCCATCAGTGAGTCAACAGGGCCGGGGTATAATTCACCCCTCCACTTT	CAISESTGPGYNSPLHF
NA	TRBV10-2	16	TRBJ2-5	TRBD2	TGCGCCAGCAACACGGCTAGCGGGACCAGGAGCCAGACCCAGTACTTC	CASNTASGTRSQTQYF
NA	TRBV2	13	TRBJ1-1	NA	TGTGCCAGCAGTGATCTAGAGAACACTGAAGCTTTCTTT	CASSDLENTEAFF
NA	TRBV2	15	TRBJ2-5	NA	TGTGCCAGCAGTGACCGGGGGCTAAACCAAGAGACCCAGTACTTC	CASSDRGLNQETQYF
NA	TRBV28	14	TRBJ2-7	TRBD2	TGTGCCAGCGAACGACTAGCGGGAGGGTATGAGCAGTACTTC	CASERLAGGYEQYF
NA	TRBV18	14	TRBJ2-7	NA	TGTGCCAGCTCACCACTCCGGGATCTTGGGGTGCAGTACTTC	CASSPLRDLGVQYF
NA	TRBV11-2	17	TRBJ2-3	TRBD2	TGTGCCAGCAGCTTACAGCGGGAGAGAACTAGCACAGATACGCAGTATTTT	CASSLQRERTSTDTQYF
NA	TRBV2	16	TRBJ2-1	TRBD2	TGTGCCAGCAGTACTAGCGGTTCGGGCTCCTACAATGAGCAGTTCTTC	CASSTSGSGSYNEQFF
NA	TRBV7-9	15	TRBJ1-2	NA	TGTGCCAGCAGCGATCAACTAGGGAATAACTATGGCTACACCTTC	CASSDQLGNNYGYTF
NA	TRBV4-2	18	TRBJ1-1	NA	TGTGCCAGCAGCCAAGACCCCCAGGTTCCGACGGTGAACACTGAAGCTTTCTTT	CASSQDPQVPTVNTEAFF
few	TRBV3-1/TRBV3-2	14	TRBJ1-2	TRBD1	TGTGCCAGCAGCCAATGGGACAGGGGCAGCGGCTACACCTTC	CASSQWDRGSGYTF
NA	TRBV3-1/TRBV3-2	16	TRBJ2-2	NA	TGTGCCAGCAGCCGAGGGGGGGGCTTGAACACCGGGGAGCTGTTTTTT	CASSRGGGLNTGELFF
once	TRBV5-1	14	TRBJ2-3	NA	TGCGCCAGCAGTTCCGGGACTCTCACAGATACGCAGTATTTT	CASSSGTLTDTQYF
few	TRBV6-5	13	TRBJ2-3	TRBD2	TGTGCCAGCAGACGGGAGGGCCTAGATACGCAGTATTTT	CASRREGLDTQYF
NA	TRBV10-1	13	TRBJ2-5	TRBD1	TGCGCCAGCAGTGCGGACAGGGCGGGGACCCAGTACTTC	CASSADRAGTQYF
NA	TRBV18	14	TRBJ2-7	NA	TGTGCCAGCTCACCCACCGGAGAGACCTACGAGCAGTACTTC	CASSPTGETYEQYF
NA	TRBV5-4	13	TRBJ2-7	NA	TGTGCCAGCAGCTTGGAGGGAACTACCATTAAGTACTTC	CASSLEGTTIKYF